This TCR beta chain was captured in a study of OX40 agonist ivuxolimab in advanced cancers. Looking at the study overall: Ivuxolimab, an antibody acting as an agonist of OX40 (CD134), was used to treat patients. Patients assigned to dose escalation were diagnosed with hepatocellular carcinoma, melanoma, renal cell or head and neck cancer.

TCRdb's table, derived via immunoSEQ multiplex PCR, lists solely in-frame clones and lacks some. This table has about 72,000 clones, roughly 80% appearing once. The CDR3 extends over 15 amino acids. Trimming stripped 4 bases from V and 3 bases from J, with 13 bases between. Germline CDR1 MNHEY, CDR2 SMNVEV (reference sequence). The rearrangement uses TRBV27 and TRBJ2-1; weak D call: TRBD2 (6 bases). This clonotype was obtained from an adult with an advanced solid tumor such as melanoma, head and neck, liver or kidney cancer. The sequences come from CD4+ or CD8+ T cells sorted from blood, collected in a trial of the OX40 agonist ivuxolimab. For the CDR3, the DNA is TGTGCCAGCAGTTACTTAGCGGAACTCTACAATGAGCAGTTCTTC. This codes for CASSYLAELYNEQFF.